This passage covers 18 T cell receptor beta chains from one sample sequenced in a study of T-cell reconstitution after alpha-beta-depleted transplantation in children. Molecular barcoding with unique molecular identifiers was used for the TCRbeta library. Via MiXCR, TCRdb re-called the PCR reads, giving one row per CDR3 protein. This sample has just under 350,000 distinct CDR3 sequences, with around 16% found just once. Sequenced material: PBMCs, mostly from graft donor cells, taken 360 days after TCRalphabeta/CD19-depleted stem cell transplant. The receptor source for this set is a male patient between 2 and 10 years old who had a stem cell transplant for acute lymphoblastic leukemia, so the T cells may come from the graft donor.

This clonotype was found many times. V and J are TRBV7-2 and TRBJ2-7; D is perhaps TRBD2 (5 bases). V was cut by 3 bases and J by 2 bases, with 11 bases left in between. CDR1 is SGHTA, CDR2 FQGNSA, per germline. The CDR3 runs to 14 residues. CDR3 nucleotide sequence: TGTGCCAGCAGCTTTGAGCGGCCAGCCTACGAGCAGTACTTC. Its translation is CASSFERPAYEQYF. Filled out from reference TRBV7-2 and TRBJ2-7, the complete variable domain reads GAGVSQSPSNKVTEKGKDVELRCDPISGHTALYWYRQSLGQGLEFLIYFQGNSAPDKSGLPSDRFSAERTGGSVSTLTIQRTQQEDSAVYLCASSFERPAYEQYFGPGTRLTVT.

This clonotype was counted between two and nine times. This chain joins TRBV7-9 and TRBJ2-7; D is perhaps TRBD1 or TRBD2 (5 bases each). CDR3 length: 17 amino acids. CDR1 is SEHNR and CDR2 is FQNEAQ in the germline V gene (reference sequence). Trimming took 2 bases from V and 0 from J, leaving 17 bases between them. CDR3 region: CASSLSVLAGSSYEQYF. CDR3 coding DNA: TGTGCCAGCAGCTTATCGGTTTTGGCAGGGAGCTCCTACGAGCAGTACTTC.

On this clonotype: Given the absence of the conserved phenylalanine or tryptophan at the CDR3 end, a read error is likely. This rearrangement joins TRBV28 to TRBJ1-2; D call uncertain. The length of the CDR3 is 13 residues. Between the trimmed V and J ends, which lost 6 bases and 3 bases, there was a span of 11 bases. Looked up from germline, CDR1 is MDHEN and CDR2 is SYDVKM. The CDR3 is CASREFRDYGYTV. The DNA for the CDR3 is TGTGCCAGCAGGGAGTTTAGGGACTATGGCTACACCGTC.

The V gene is TRBV3-1, the J gene TRBJ2-7; 12 bases match TRBD2. This CDR3 region has 15 residues. V shed 4 bases, J shed 4 bases, and the junction held 5 bases outside the gene matches. Germline V lookup: CDR1 LGHDT, CDR2 YNNKEL (reference sequence). The CDR3 nucleotides are TGTGCCAGCAGCCCTGGACTAGCGGGATGGTACGAGCAGTACTTC. Amino acid sequence: CASSPGLAGWYEQYF.

There are a few counts of this clonotype. The chain joins TRBV9 to TRBJ2-3, with 9 bases aligning to TRBD1. Trimming cost V 4 bases and J 4 bases; bases outside gene matches: 4. Germline assignment: CDR1 SGDLS and CDR2 YYNGEE. The CDR3 covers 14 residues. The CDR3 sequence is CASSIDRGADTQYF. The CDR3 DNA is TGTGCCAGCAGCATAGACAGGGGGGCAGATACGCAGTATTTT.

The chain links TRBV5-1 to TRBJ2-7; 7 bases fit TRBD2. The J segment lost 2 bases and the V segment lost 2 bases, leaving 10 bases of the junction unmatched. The CDR3 is 16 amino acids. CDR1 and CDR2 (germline): SGHRS, YFSETQ. CDR3 protein: CASSFGSSGVPYEQYF. CDR3 coding DNA: TGCGCCAGCAGCTTTGGTTCTAGCGGCGTCCCCTACGAGCAGTACTTC.

This clonotype has only a few counts. CDR3 DNA sequence: TGTGCCAGCAGCTTAGGCAGCGGGAGGGAGGCGCAGTACTTC. Translation gives CASSLGSGREAQYF. The chain recombines TRBV7-9 with TRBJ2-7, with 10 bases fitting TRBD2. This CDR3 is 14 amino acids long. Germline V gene lookup returns CDR1 SEHNR and CDR2 FQNEAQ (reference sequence). Trimming took 1 base from V and 9 from J; bases not matched to a gene: 6.

This clonotype was observed a few times. The genes are TRBV5-6 and TRBJ2-1; 11 bases fit TRBD2. Germline V gives CDR1 SGHDT, CDR2 YYEEEE. The CDR3 contains 16 residues. The V segment lost 2 bases and the J segment 6 bases; nucleotides outside the gene matches: 7. The chain's CDR3 is CASSFDSGRVSNEQFF. DNA of the CDR3: TGTGCCAGCAGCTTCGATAGCGGGAGGGTTTCCAATGAGCAGTTCTTC.

This clonotype was found a few times. CDR3: CASSLGTRYNEQFF. The CDR3 region has the DNA TGTGCCAGCAGCTTAGGGACTAGGTACAATGAGCAGTTCTTC. The chain has TRBV7-6 and TRBJ2-1, with 7 bases aligning to TRBD2. The length of the CDR3 is 14 residues. CDR1 is SGHVS, CDR2 FNYEAQ, per germline. V lost 1 base, J lost 4 bases, and 1 base stayed unmatched.

The sample holds many counts of this clonotype. The chain joins TRBV4-2 to TRBJ1-4; weak D call: TRBD1 (6 bases). Trimming shortened V by 3 bases and J by 13 bases, and 24 bases separated the two germline ends. CDR1 and CDR2 (germline): LGHNA, YNFKEQ. The CDR3 consists of 16 residues. CDR3 sequence: CASSHFLTGKGGSLFF. The DNA of the CDR3 is TGTGCCAGCAGCCATTTCCTAACAGGGAAGGGCGGATCACTGTTTTTT.

This clonotype came up many times. The gene calls are TRBV12-3 or TRBV12-4 and TRBJ2-7; tentatively, D is TRBD1 (6 bases). V lost 3 bases and J lost 4, with 10 bases in between. The CDR3 length is 13 residues. As DNA, the CDR3 is TGTGCCAGCAGTTTCTCCAGGGGTTACGAGCAGTACTTC. Protein product: CASSFSRGYEQYF.

This clonotype came up a few times. The chain links TRBV6-1 to TRBJ2-3; TRBD2 agrees at 11 bases. Losses at the gene ends were 4 bases for V and 5 bases for J; bases not matched to a gene: 8. Germline CDR1 MNHNS, CDR2 SASEGT. CDR3 length: 16 residues. The CDR3 nucleotides are TGTGCCAGCAGTGTATTACTAGCGGGAGTCGAAGATACGCAGTATTTT. It encodes CASSVLLAGVEDTQYF.

This clonotype has more than one count but fewer than ten. V and J are TRBV4-1 and TRBJ1-1, with D perhaps matching TRBD1 (5 bases). Trimming took 3 bases from V and 0 from J, leaving 17 bases between them. Germline CDR1 MGHRA, CDR2 YSYEKL. The CDR3 is made up of 17 amino acids. The CDR3 reads CASSHHIAGRLNTEAFF. CDR3 in DNA: TGCGCCAGCAGCCATCATATCGCGGGACGGCTGAACACTGAAGCTTTCTTT.

The genes are TRBV18 and TRBJ2-3; D gene ambiguous. The germline V and J ends were trimmed by 0 bases and 2 bases, with 6 bases remaining between them. CDR1 KGHSH and CDR2 LQKENI come from the germline V gene. The CDR3 contains 14 residues. CDR3 bases: TGTGCCAGCTCACCACCGGTAATCACAGATACGCAGTATTTT. Translating it yields CASSPPVITDTQYF.

This clonotype was counted only a few times. The chain links TRBV12-3 or TRBV12-4 to TRBJ2-2; 11 positions match TRBD1. V shed 4 bases, J shed 5 bases, and the junction held 9 bases outside the gene matches. The CDR3 is made up of 17 amino acids. The CDR3 region is CASSSLDRGQLTGELFF. The CDR3 DNA sequence: TGTGCCAGCAGTTCCCTGGACAGGGGGCAATTAACCGGGGAGCTGTTTTTT.

V and J are TRBV7-9 and TRBJ2-1, with 13 bases matching TRBD2. The CDR3 spans 15 residues. Germline V lookup: CDR1 SEHNR, CDR2 FQNEAQ (reference sequence). The V gene end was trimmed by 6 bases and the J gene end by 6 bases; junction bases not matched to a gene: 5. CDR3 protein: CASSILAGGLNEQFF. DNA for the CDR3: TGTGCCAGCAGTATACTAGCGGGAGGGCTCAATGAGCAGTTCTTC.

The sample holds a few counts of this clonotype. The chain has TRBV5-1 and TRBJ2-2, with D maybe TRBD1 (6 bases). CDR1 and CDR2 from the germline V gene are SGHRS and YFSETQ. V was clipped by 8 bases and J by 2 bases, with 22 bases between them. CDR3 length equals 17 residues. In DNA form, the CDR3 reads TGCGCCAGTACGGTTCAGGGGACACGGACAAACACCGGGGAGCTGTTTTTT. Its protein is CASTVQGTRTNTGELFF.

The rearrangement uses TRBV12-3 or TRBV12-4 and TRBJ2-7; 11 positions agree with TRBD1. V lost 6 bases and J lost 6; bases outside the gene matches: 7. This CDR3 is built from 14 residues. For the CDR3, the DNA is TGTGCCAGCAGACCGGGACAGGGGGTAGTCGAGCAGTACTTC. Amino acid sequence: CASRPGQGVVEQYF.